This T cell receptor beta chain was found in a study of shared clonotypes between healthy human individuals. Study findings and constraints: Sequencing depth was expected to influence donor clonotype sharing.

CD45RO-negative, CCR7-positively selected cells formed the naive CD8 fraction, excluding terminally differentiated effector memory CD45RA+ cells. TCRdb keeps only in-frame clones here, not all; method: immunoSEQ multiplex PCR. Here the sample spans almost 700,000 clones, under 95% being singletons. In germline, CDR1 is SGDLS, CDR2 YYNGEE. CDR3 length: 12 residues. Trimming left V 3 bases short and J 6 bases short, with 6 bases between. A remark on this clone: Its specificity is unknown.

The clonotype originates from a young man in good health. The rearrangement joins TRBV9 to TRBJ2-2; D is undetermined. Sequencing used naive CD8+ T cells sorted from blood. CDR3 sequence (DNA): TGTGCCAGCAGCGAGGAGCCCGGGGAGCTGTTTTTT. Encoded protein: CASSEEPGELFF.